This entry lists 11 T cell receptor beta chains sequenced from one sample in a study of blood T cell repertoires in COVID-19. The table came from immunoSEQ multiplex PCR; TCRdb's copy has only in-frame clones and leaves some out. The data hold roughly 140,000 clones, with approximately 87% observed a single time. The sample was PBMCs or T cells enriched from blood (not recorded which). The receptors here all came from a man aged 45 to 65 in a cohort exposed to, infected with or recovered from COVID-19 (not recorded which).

Here the CDR3 reads CASSRAGQGFTEAFF. The CDR3 region has the DNA TGTGCCAGCAGCCGAGCCGGACAGGGTTTCACTGAAGCTTTCTTT. The gene calls are TRBV27 and TRBJ1-1, with TRBD1 matching over 8 bases. The V and J ends lost 6 bases and 4 bases, in that order; junction bases with no gene match: 10. CDR3 length equals 15 residues. Per germline, CDR1 MNHEY and CDR2 SMNVEV (reference sequence).

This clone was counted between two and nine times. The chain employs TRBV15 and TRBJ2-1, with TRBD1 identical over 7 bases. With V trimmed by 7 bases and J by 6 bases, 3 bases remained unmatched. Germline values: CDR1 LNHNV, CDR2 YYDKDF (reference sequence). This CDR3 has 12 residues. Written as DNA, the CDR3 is TGTGCCACCAAGACAGGGTCCAATGAGCAGTTCTTC. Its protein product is CATKTGSNEQFF.

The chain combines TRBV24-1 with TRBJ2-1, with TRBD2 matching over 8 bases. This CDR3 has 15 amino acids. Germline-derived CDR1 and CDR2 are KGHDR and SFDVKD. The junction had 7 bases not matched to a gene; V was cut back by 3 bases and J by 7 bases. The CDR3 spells CATSDPGLVGNEQFF. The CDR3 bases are TGTGCCACCAGTGATCCGGGACTAGTAGGGAATGAGCAGTTCTTC.

CDR3 sequence (DNA): TGTGCCAGCAGCTTAGAAGGGGCCTCCGGGGAGCTGTTTTTT. This encodes CASSLEGASGELFF. The J gene is TRBJ2-2, the V gene TRBV7-2; D perhaps matches TRBD1 (5 bases). Trimming shortened V by 1 base and J by 6 bases, and 9 bases separated the two germline ends. Germline values: CDR1 SGHTA, CDR2 FQGNSA. This CDR3 has 14 amino acids.

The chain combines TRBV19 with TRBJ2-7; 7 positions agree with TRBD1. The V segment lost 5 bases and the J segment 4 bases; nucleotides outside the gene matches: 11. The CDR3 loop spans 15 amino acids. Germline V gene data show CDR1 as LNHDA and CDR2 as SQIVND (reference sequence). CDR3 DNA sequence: TGTGCCAGTAGTGTCTACACCGGGACAGCTTACGAGCAGTACTTC. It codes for CASSVYTGTAYEQYF. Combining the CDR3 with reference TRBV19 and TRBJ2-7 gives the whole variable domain DGGITQSPKYLFRKEGQNVTLSCEQNLNHDAMYWYRQDPGQGLRLIYYSQIVNDFQKGDIAEGYSVSREKKESFPLTVTSAQKNPTAFYLCASSVYTGTAYEQYFGPGTRLTVT.

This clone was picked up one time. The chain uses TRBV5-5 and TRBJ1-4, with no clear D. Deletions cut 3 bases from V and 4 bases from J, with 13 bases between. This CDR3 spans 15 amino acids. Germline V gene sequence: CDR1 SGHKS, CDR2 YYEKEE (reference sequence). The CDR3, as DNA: TGTGCCAGCAGCTCCCTCGGAGGCAGTAATGAAAAACTGTTTTTT. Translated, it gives CASSSLGGSNEKLFF.

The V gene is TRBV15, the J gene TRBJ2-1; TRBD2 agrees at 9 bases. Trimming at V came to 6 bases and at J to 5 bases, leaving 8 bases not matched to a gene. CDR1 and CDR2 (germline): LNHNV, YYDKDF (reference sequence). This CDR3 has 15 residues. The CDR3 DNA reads TGTGCCACCAGTTCCGGACTAGCGAACCACAATGAGCAGTTCTTC. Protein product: CATSSGLANHNEQFF.

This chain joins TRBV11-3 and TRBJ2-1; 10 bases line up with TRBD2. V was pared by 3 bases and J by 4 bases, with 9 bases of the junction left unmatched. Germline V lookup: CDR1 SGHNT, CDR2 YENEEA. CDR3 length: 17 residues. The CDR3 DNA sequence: TGTGCCAGCAGCTTGAGATTTGAGCGGGGGGGTTACAATGAGCAGTTCTTC. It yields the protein CASSLRFERGGYNEQFF.

The CDR3 DNA reads TGCAGCGGACTAGCGGGAGCTATAGGGTACAATGAGCAGTTCTTC. This sequence encodes CSGLAGAIGYNEQFF. The gene calls are TRBV29-1 and TRBJ2-1; the match to TRBD2 covers 12 bases. Germline V gives CDR1 SQVTM, CDR2 ANQGSEA. The CDR3 totals 15 residues. Trimming took 7 bases from V and 4 from J; bases not matched to a gene: 8.

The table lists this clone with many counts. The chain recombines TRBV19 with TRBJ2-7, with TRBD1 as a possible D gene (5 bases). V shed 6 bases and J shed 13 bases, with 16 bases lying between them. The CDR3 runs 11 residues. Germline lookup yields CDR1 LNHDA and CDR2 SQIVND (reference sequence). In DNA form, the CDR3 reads TGTGCCAGTAGGAAGGGGTCCATGGTTTACTTC. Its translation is CASRKGSMVYF.

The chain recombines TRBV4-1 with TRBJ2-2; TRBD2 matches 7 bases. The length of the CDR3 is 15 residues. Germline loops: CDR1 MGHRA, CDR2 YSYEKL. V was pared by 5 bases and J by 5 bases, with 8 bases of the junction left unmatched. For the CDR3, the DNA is TGCGCCAGCAGCTACGATTGGGGGGGGACCGGGGAGCTGTTTTTT. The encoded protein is CASSYDWGGTGELFF.